Sequencing of this TCR beta chain was carried out in a study of T cell changes during pregnancy in multiple sclerosis. The germline V and J ends were trimmed by 5 bases and 3 bases, with 11 bases remaining between them. The length of the CDR3 is 14 residues. Germline values: CDR1 MDHEN, CDR2 SYDVKM. This clone has only one observation. The table came from immunoSEQ multiplex PCR; TCRdb's copy has only in-frame clones and leaves some out. The repertoire holds 45,000 to 60,000 clones, with approximately 92% as singletons. The chain links TRBV28 to TRBJ2-1; a possible D gene is TRBD2 (6 bases). This clonotype originated in a female donor with multiple sclerosis, enrolled in a pregnancy study. Sequences were derived from CD4+ T cells from peripheral blood mononuclear cells, sampled in the third trimester of pregnancy. The CDR3 DNA follows: TGTGCCAGCAGTCTCGGAGGGGTCTACAATGAGCAGTTCTTC. Its translation: CASSLGGVYNEQFF.